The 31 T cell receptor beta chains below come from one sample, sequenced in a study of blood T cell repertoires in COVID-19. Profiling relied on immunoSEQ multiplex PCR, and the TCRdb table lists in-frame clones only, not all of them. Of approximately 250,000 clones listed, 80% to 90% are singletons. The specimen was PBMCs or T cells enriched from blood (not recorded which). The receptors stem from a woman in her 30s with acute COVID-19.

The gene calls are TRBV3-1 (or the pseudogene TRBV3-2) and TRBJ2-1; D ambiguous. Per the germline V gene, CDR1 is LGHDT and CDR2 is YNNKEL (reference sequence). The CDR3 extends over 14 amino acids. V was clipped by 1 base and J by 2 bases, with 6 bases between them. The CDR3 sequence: CASSQVQTYNEQFF. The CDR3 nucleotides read TGTGCCAGCAGCCAAGTCCAAACCTACAATGAGCAGTTCTTC.

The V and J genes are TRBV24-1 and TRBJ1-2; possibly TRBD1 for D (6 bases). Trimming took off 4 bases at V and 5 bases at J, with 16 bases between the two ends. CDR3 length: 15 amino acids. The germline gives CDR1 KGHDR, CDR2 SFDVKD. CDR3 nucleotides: TGTGCCACCAGTGACCCAGATCAGGGGTGGTATGGCTACACCTTC. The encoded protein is CATSDPDQGWYGYTF.

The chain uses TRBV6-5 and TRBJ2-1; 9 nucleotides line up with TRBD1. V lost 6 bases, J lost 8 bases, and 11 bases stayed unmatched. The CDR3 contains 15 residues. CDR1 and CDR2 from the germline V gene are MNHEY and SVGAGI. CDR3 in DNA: TGTGCCAGCAGACAAGGCGGGACAGGGTCTGATGAGCAGTTCTTC. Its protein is CASRQGGTGSDEQFF.

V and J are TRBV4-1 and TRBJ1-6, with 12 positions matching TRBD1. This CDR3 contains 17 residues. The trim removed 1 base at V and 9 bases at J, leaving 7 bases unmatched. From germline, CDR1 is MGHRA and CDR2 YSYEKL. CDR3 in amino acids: CASSQGDRGRSGSPLHF. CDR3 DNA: TGCGCCAGCAGCCAAGGGGACAGGGGGCGATCGGGTTCACCCCTCCACTTT.

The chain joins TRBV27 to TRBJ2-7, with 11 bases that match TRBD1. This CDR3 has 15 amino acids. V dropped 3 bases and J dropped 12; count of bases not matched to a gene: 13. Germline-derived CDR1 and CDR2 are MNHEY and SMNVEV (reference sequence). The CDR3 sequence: CASSFLAAGQGVPYF. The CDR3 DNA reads TGTGCCAGCAGTTTTTTGGCCGCGGGACAGGGGGTCCCGTACTTC.

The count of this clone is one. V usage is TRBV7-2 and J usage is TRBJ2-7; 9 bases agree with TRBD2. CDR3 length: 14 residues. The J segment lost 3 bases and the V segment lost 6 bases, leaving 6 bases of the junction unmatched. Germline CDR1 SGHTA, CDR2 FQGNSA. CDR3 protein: CASRPTTSGYEQYF. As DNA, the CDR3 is TGTGCCAGCAGACCAACGACTAGCGGCTACGAGCAGTACTTC.

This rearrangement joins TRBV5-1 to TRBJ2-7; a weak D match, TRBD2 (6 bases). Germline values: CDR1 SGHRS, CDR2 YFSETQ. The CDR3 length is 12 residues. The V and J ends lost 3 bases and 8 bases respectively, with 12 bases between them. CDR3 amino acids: CASSSEGSKQYF. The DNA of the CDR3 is TGCGCCAGCAGCTCGGAGGGGAGTAAGCAGTACTTC.

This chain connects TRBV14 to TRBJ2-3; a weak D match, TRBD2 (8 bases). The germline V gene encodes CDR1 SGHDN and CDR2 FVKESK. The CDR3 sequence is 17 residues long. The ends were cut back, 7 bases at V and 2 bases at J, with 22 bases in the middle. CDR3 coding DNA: TGTGCCAGCACCCCCAGGGGGGGTAGCGGGGACACAGATACGCAGTATTTT. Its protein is CASTPRGGSGDTDTQYF. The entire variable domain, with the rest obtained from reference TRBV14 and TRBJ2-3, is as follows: EAGVTQFPSHSVIEKGQTVTLRCDPISGHDNLYWYRRVMGKEIKFLLHFVKESKQDESGMPNNRFLAERTGGTYSTLKVQPAELEDSGVYFCASTPRGGSGDTDTQYFGPGTRLTVL.

As DNA, the CDR3 is TGTGCCTGGAGGGGGACTCATTCACCCGAGCAGTACTTC. Translated, it gives CAWRGTHSPEQYF. V usage is TRBV30 and J usage is TRBJ2-7, with D possibly matching TRBD2 (6 bases). Per the germline V gene, CDR1 is GTSNPN and CDR2 is SVGIG (reference sequence). This CDR3 spans 13 amino acids. Trimming removed 3 bases from V and 6 bases from J, with 15 bases in between.

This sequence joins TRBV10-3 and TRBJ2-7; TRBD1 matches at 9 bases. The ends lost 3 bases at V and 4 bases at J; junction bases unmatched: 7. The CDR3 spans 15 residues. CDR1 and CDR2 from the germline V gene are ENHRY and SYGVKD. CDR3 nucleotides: TGTGCCATCAGTGAAGCGGGGACAGGGCCATACGAGCAGTACTTC. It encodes CAISEAGTGPYEQYF.

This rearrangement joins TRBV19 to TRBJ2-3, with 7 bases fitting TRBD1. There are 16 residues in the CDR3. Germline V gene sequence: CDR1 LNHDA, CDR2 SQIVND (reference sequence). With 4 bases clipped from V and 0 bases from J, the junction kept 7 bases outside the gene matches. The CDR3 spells CASSTTGTVSTDTQYF. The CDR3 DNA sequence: TGTGCCAGTAGTACGACCGGGACAGTGAGCACAGATACGCAGTATTTT.

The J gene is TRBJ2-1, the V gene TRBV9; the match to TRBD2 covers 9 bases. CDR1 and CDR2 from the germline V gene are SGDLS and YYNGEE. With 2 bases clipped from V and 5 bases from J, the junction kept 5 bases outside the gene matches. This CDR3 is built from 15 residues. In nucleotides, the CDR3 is TGTGCCAGCAGCGTCAATAGCGGGAGCCACAATGAGCAGTTCTTC. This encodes CASSVNSGSHNEQFF.

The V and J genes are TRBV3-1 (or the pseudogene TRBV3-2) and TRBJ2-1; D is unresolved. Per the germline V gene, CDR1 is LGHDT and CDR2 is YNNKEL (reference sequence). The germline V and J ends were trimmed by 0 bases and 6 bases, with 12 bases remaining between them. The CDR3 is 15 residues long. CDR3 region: CASSQDSIAFNEQFF. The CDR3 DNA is TGTGCCAGCAGCCAAGATTCGATAGCCTTCAATGAGCAGTTCTTC.

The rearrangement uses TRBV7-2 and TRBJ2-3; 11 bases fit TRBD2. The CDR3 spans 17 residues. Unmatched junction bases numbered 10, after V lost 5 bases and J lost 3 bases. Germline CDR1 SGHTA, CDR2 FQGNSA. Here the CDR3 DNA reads TGTGCCAGCAGCACAGCCCTAGCGGGAGGTGGGACAGATACGCAGTATTTT. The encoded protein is CASSTALAGGGTDTQYF.

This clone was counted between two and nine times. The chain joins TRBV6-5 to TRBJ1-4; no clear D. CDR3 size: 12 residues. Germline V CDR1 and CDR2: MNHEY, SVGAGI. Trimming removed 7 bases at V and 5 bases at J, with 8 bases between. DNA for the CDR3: TGTGCCAGCACGACATCAAATGAAAAACTGTTTTTT. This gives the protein CASTTSNEKLFF.

As DNA, the CDR3 is TGTGCCACCAGAGGACTAGCGGGGAACACCGGGGAGCTGTTTTTT. It specifies CATRGLAGNTGELFF. V gene TRBV24-1 combines with J gene TRBJ2-2; 11 bases line up with TRBD2. V gave up 7 bases and J gave up 1 base; unmatched junction bases: 1. Germline assignment: CDR1 KGHDR and CDR2 SFDVKD. CDR3 length: 15 amino acids.

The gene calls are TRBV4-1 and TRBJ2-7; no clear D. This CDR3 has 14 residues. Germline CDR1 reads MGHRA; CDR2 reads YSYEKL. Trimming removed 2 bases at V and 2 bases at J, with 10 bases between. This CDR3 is CASSQSEATYEQYF. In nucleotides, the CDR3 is TGCGCCAGCAGCCAATCCGAGGCTACCTACGAGCAGTACTTC.

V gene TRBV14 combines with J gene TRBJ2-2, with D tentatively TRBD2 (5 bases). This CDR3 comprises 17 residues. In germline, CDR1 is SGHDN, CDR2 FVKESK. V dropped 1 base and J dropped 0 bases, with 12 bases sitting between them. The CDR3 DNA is TGTGCCAGCAGCCAAGGGAGGTACTCCACGAACACCGGGGAGCTGTTTTTT. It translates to CASSQGRYSTNTGELFF.

Written as DNA, the CDR3 is TGTGCCAGTAGTCGTCAGGAATTCTACAATGAGCAGTTCTTC. Protein sequence: CASSRQEFYNEQFF. This chain uses TRBV19 with TRBJ2-1; D remains ambiguous. This CDR3 comprises 14 residues. Germline V CDR1 and CDR2: LNHDA, SQIVND (reference sequence). The V and J ends lost 5 bases and 3 bases respectively, with 11 bases between them.

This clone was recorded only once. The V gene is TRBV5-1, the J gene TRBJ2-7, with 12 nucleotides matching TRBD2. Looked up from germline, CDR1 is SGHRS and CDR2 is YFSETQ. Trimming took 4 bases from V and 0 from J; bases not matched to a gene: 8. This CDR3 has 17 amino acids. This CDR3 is CASSPGTSGSNSYEQYF. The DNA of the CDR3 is TGCGCCAGCAGCCCAGGGACTAGCGGGTCCAACTCCTACGAGCAGTACTTC.

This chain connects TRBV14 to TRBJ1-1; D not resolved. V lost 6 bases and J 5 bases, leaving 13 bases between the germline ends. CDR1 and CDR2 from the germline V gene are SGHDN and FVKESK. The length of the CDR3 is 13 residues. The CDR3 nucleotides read TGTGCCAGCAGGGAGGGTGAAGGAACTGAAGCTTTCTTT. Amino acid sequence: CASREGEGTEAFF.

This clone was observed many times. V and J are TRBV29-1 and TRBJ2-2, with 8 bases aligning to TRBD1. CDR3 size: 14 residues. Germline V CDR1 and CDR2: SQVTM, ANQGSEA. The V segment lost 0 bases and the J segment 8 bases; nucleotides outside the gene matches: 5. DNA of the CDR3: TGCAGCGTTGAAGACAGGGGGCGTTGGGGGGAGCTGTTTTTT. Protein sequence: CSVEDRGRWGELFF.

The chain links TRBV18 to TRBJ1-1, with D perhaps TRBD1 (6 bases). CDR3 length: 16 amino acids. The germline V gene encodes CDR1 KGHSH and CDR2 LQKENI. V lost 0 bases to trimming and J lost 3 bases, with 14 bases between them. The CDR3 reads CASSPPQGSRDTEAFF. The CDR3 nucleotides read TGTGCCAGCTCACCACCCCAGGGGAGTAGGGACACTGAAGCTTTCTTT.

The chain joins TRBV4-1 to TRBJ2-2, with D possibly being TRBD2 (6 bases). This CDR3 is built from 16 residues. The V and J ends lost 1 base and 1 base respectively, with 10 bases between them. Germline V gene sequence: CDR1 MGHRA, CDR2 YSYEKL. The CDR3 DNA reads TGCGCCAGCAGCCAAGTCGGGGAGGTGAACACCGGGGAGCTGTTTTTT. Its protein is CASSQVGEVNTGELFF.

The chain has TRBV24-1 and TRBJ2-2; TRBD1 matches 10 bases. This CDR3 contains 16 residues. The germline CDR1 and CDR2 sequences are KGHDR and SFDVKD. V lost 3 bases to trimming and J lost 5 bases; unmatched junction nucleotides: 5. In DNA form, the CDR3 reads TGTGCCACCAGTGATGCCGGGACAGGGGAGACCGGGGAGCTGTTTTTT. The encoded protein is CATSDAGTGETGELFF.

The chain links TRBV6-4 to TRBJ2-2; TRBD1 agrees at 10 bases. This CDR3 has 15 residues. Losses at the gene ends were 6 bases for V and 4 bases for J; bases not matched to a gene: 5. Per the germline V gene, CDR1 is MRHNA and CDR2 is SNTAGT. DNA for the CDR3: TGTGCCAGCAGCAAAGGACAGGGGGGCACCGGGGAGCTGTTTTTT. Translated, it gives CASSKGQGGTGELFF.

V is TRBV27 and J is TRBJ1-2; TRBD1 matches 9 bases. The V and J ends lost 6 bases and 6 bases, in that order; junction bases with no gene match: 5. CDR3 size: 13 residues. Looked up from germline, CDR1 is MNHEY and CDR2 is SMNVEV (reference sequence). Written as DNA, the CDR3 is TGTGCCAGCAGAACAGGGGGCGGTGATGGCTACACCTTC. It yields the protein CASRTGGGDGYTF.

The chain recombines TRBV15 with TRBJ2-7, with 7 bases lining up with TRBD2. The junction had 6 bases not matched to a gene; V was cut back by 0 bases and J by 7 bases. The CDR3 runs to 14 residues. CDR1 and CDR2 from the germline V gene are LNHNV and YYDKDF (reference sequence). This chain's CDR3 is CATSRDLAGEEQYF. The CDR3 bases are TGTGCCACCAGCAGAGATCTTGCGGGGGAGGAGCAGTACTTC.

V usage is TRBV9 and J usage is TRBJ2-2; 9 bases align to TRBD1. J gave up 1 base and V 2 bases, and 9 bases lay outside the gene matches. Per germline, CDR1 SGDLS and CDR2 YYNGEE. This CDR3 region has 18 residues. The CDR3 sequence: CASSVVGTGFRNTGELFF. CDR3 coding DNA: TGTGCCAGCAGCGTCGTGGGGACAGGGTTTCGGAACACCGGGGAGCTGTTTTTT. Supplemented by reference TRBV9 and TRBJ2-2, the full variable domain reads DSGVTQTPKHLITATGQRVTLRCSPRSGDLSVYWYQQSLDQGLQFLIQYYNGEERAKGNILERFSAQQFPDLHSELNLSSLELGDSALYFCASSVVGTGFRNTGELFFGEGSRLTVL.

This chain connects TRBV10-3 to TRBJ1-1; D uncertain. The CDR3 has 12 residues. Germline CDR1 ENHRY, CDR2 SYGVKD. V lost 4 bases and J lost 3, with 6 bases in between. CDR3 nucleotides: TGTGCCATCAGTGGAGTGGACACTGAAGCTTTCTTT. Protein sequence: CAISGVDTEAFF.

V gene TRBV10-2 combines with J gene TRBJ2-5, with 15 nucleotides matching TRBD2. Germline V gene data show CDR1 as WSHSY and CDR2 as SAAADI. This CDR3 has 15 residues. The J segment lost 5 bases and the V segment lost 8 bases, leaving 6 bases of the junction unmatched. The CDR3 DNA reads TGCGCCAGCGGACTAGCGGGAGGGCCGGGTGAGACCCAGTACTTC. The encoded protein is CASGLAGGPGETQYF.